What follows describes a single TCR beta chain. The sample belongs to a study of blood T cell repertoires in COVID-19. Patients from Seattle were sampled longitudinally, starting during active infection. Germline CDR1 reads SGHTA; CDR2 reads FQGNSA. The CDR3 loop spans 16 amino acids. V gave up 4 bases and J gave up 8 bases, with 21 bases separating them. Original analysis: Estimation of nucleated cell counts relied on the amplification of reference gene primers. Clones were sequenced by immunoSEQ multiplex PCR, and TCRdb holds only the in-frame ones, with some missing. V and J calls and clone size come straight from that table; D and trimming were deduced from the DNA. The profile shows approximately 150,000 clones, approximately 90% of them singletons.

The source of this sequence is a man aged 18 to 29 with COVID-19, enrolled during active disease. The rearrangement links TRBV7-2 to TRBJ2-1, with D maybe TRBD2 (6 bases). Sequenced: peripheral blood. The CDR3 DNA follows: TGTGCCAGCAGCTCCGTGGGCGCGGGAAAGTCGGATGAGCAGTTCTTC. The encoded protein is CASSSVGAGKSDEQFF. The full variable domain, completed using reference TRBV7-2 and TRBJ2-1, is GAGVSQSPSNKVTEKGKDVELRCDPISGHTALYWYRQSLGQGLEFLIYFQGNSAPDKSGLPSDRFSAERTGGSVSTLTIQRTQQEDSAVYLCASSSVGAGKSDEQFFGPGTRLTVL.